Below are 20 T cell receptor beta chains sequenced from a single sample in a study of blood T cell repertoires in COVID-19. Profiling relied on immunoSEQ multiplex PCR, and the TCRdb table lists in-frame clones only, not all of them. The sample contains 310,000 or so clones, roughly 82% of which appear only once. What was sequenced was peripheral blood. The origin of the receptors is a woman aged 45-65 years with acute or convalescent COVID-19.

This chain joins TRBV7-3 and TRBJ2-1; D unclear. This CDR3 is built from 13 residues. V lost 3 bases and J 7 bases, leaving 10 bases between the germline ends. CDR1 and CDR2 from the germline V gene are SGHTA and FQGTGA. The CDR3 sequence: CASSFGPGNEQFF. The CDR3 nucleotides read TGTGCCAGCAGCTTCGGCCCAGGTAATGAGCAGTTCTTC. The full variable domain, with the rest looked up from reference TRBV7-3 and TRBJ2-1, is GAGVSQTPSNKVTEKGKYVELRCDPISGHTALYWYRQSLGQGPEFLIYFQGTGAADDSGLPNDRFFAVRPEGSVSTLKIQRTERGDSAVYLCASSFGPGNEQFFGPGTRLTVL.

This sequence joins TRBV5-1 and TRBJ2-5; 10 nucleotides match TRBD2. This CDR3 contains 17 residues. In germline, CDR1 is SGHRS, CDR2 YFSETQ. V shed 4 bases and J 4 bases; nucleotides not matched to a gene: 13. The CDR3 here is CASSPLGAGGAIETQYF. CDR3 DNA: TGCGCCAGCAGCCCCCTGGGAGCGGGAGGGGCAATAGAGACCCAGTACTTC.

CDR3 nucleotide sequence: TGCAGCGTTGAAGATATGGGCCCCGAGGGTGAAAAACTGTTTTTT. This sequence encodes CSVEDMGPEGEKLFF. The chain is built from TRBV29-1 and TRBJ1-4; D unresolved. Germline V gives CDR1 SQVTM, CDR2 ANQGSEA. The CDR3 spans 15 residues. V was trimmed by 0 bases and J by 7 bases, leaving 15 bases between them.

The chain couples TRBV6-1 to TRBJ2-2, with 10 nucleotides matching TRBD1. The CDR3 spans 16 residues. Germline loops: CDR1 MNHNS, CDR2 SASEGT. The J segment lost 4 bases and the V segment lost 2 bases, leaving 4 bases of the junction unmatched. The CDR3 coding sequence is TGTGCCAGCAGTGAATTGGACAGGGGGGGCACCGGGGAGCTGTTTTTT. Translation: CASSELDRGGTGELFF.

The V gene is TRBV9, the J gene TRBJ2-1; 9 nucleotides align to TRBD2. CDR3 length: 16 residues. Per the germline V gene, CDR1 is SGDLS and CDR2 is YYNGEE. The trim removed 4 bases at V and 5 bases at J, leaving 10 bases unmatched. The CDR3 sequence is CASSSSWAGGDNEQFF. DNA for the CDR3: TGTGCCAGCAGCTCCTCGTGGGCGGGAGGGGACAATGAGCAGTTCTTC.

The chain joins TRBV9 to TRBJ2-3, with 10 bases aligning to TRBD1. CDR3 length: 16 residues. Germline trimming cut 4 bases from V and 0 bases from J; bases unmatched to any gene: 5. Germline V CDR1 and CDR2: SGDLS, YYNGEE. The CDR3 coding sequence is TGTGCCAGCAGCCCGGACAGGGGGACTAGCACAGATACGCAGTATTTT. As protein: CASSPDRGTSTDTQYF.

There are a few counts of this clone. The chain uses TRBV7-9 and TRBJ1-2; D ambiguous. The germline CDR1 and CDR2 sequences are SEHNR and FQNEAQ (reference sequence). The CDR3 runs to 15 residues. The ends were cut back, 5 bases at V and 4 bases at J, with 17 bases in the middle. This CDR3 reads CASSHTSGVSYGYTF. In DNA, the CDR3 is TGTGCCAGCAGCCACACCTCCGGGGTCAGCTATGGCTACACCTTC.

The V and J genes are TRBV28 and TRBJ2-1; 11 bases fit TRBD2. CDR3 length: 17 amino acids. Germline V lookup: CDR1 MDHEN, CDR2 SYDVKM. Trimming took 2 bases from V and 7 from J; bases not matched to a gene: 10. CDR3 region: CASSLVSGLAAFNEQFF. CDR3 DNA: TGTGCCAGCAGTTTAGTGTCGGGACTAGCGGCTTTTAATGAGCAGTTCTTC. Combining the CDR3 with reference TRBV28 and TRBJ2-1 gives the whole variable domain DVKVTQSSRYLVKRTGEKVFLECVQDMDHENMFWYRQDPGLGLRLIYFSYDVKMKEKGDIPEGYSVSREKKERFSLILESASTNQTSMYLCASSLVSGLAAFNEQFFGPGTRLTVL.

V gene TRBV5-1 combines with J gene TRBJ2-1; tentatively, D is TRBD1 (5 bases). Per germline, CDR1 SGHRS and CDR2 YFSETQ. The germline V and J ends were trimmed by 2 bases and 3 bases, with 12 bases remaining between them. The CDR3 extends over 15 amino acids. CDR3 coding DNA: TGCGCCAGCAGCTTTCGCGCCGACAGCTACAATGAGCAGTTCTTC. This gives the protein CASSFRADSYNEQFF.

V and J are TRBV5-1 and TRBJ2-7; 7 bases match TRBD2. Germline-derived CDR1 and CDR2 are SGHRS and YFSETQ. Germline trimming cut 1 base from V and 0 bases from J; bases unmatched to any gene: 4. This CDR3 contains 15 residues. The CDR3 loop reads CASSLRGLVSYEQYF. The CDR3 coding sequence is TGCGCCAGCAGCTTGCGCGGACTAGTCTCCTACGAGCAGTACTTC.

Of note for this clone: The sample carries other DNA sequences with the same CDR3. The chain joins TRBV5-1 to TRBJ2-3; 8 nucleotides match TRBD1. CDR3 length equals 14 residues. Germline lookup yields CDR1 SGHRS and CDR2 YFSETQ. After removal of 3 bases from V and 3 bases from J, the junction contained 3 bases not matched to a gene. The CDR3 DNA follows: TGCGCCAGCAGCTCTGGACAGGGAACAGATACGCAGTATTTT. It specifies CASSSGQGTDTQYF.

This clone was detected only a few times. The chain has TRBV30 and TRBJ2-1; D is uncertain. The CDR3 spans 16 residues. CDR1 GTSNPN and CDR2 SVGIG come from the germline V gene (reference sequence). Trimming pared 0 bases from V and 6 bases from J, leaving 18 bases between. This chain's CDR3 is CAWSVRGQSRGNEQFF. The CDR3 DNA follows: TGTGCCTGGAGTGTACGCGGCCAGTCCAGAGGCAATGAGCAGTTCTTC.

A few counts support this clone. The chain combines TRBV5-4 with TRBJ2-7; possibly TRBD2 for D (5 bases). CDR3 length: 14 residues. The V and J ends lost 3 bases and 3 bases respectively, with 13 bases between them. CDR1 and CDR2 (germline): SGHNT, YYREEE (reference sequence). CDR3 in DNA: TGTGCCAGCAGCTCCCAGGACGGACTCTACGAGCAGTACTTC. This encodes CASSSQDGLYEQYF.

The gene calls are TRBV11-2 and TRBJ2-1; possibly TRBD2 for D (5 bases). The CDR3 sequence is 13 residues long. Per the germline V gene, CDR1 is SGHAT and CDR2 is FQNNGV. V was cut by 1 base and J by 6 bases, with 7 bases left in between. CDR3 loop: CASSLGEINEQFF. CDR3 bases: TGTGCCAGCAGCTTAGGGGAGATCAATGAGCAGTTCTTC. The full variable domain, with the rest looked up from reference TRBV11-2 and TRBJ2-1, is EAGVAQSPRYKIIEKRQSVAFWCNPISGHATLYWYQQILGQGPKLLIQFQNNGVVDDSQLPKDRFSAERLKGVDSTLKIQPAKLEDSAVYLCASSLGEINEQFFGPGTRLTVL.

The V call is TRBV29-1, the J call TRBJ1-2; D is uncertain. Deletions cut 6 bases from V and 6 bases from J, with 11 bases between. CDR1 is SQVTM and CDR2 is ANQGSEA in the germline V gene. The CDR3 is 11 amino acids. CDR3 bases: TGCAGCGTGGCCGGCGCGGATGGCTACACCTTC. Translated: CSVAGADGYTF.

The chain is built from TRBV14 and TRBJ2-3; 11 nucleotides agree with TRBD1. Per germline, CDR1 SGHDN and CDR2 FVKESK. V lost 3 bases to trimming and J lost 4 bases; unmatched junction nucleotides: 3. The CDR3 loop spans 15 amino acids. CDR3 nucleotide sequence: TGTGCCAGCAGCCATCAGGACAGGGGGCCAGATACGCAGTATTTT. It specifies CASSHQDRGPDTQYF. The full variable domain, with the rest looked up from reference TRBV14 and TRBJ2-3, is EAGVTQFPSHSVIEKGQTVTLRCDPISGHDNLYWYRRVMGKEIKFLLHFVKESKQDESGMPNNRFLAERTGGTYSTLKVQPAELEDSGVYFCASSHQDRGPDTQYFGPGTRLTVL.

CDR3 bases: TGTGCCACCAGCAGAGATAAGGGGGGGCTTGAAAAACTGTTTTTT. Translation: CATSRDKGGLEKLFF. This chain connects TRBV15 to TRBJ1-4; D is possibly TRBD1 (6 bases). Trimming took off 0 bases at V and 7 bases at J, with 12 bases between the two ends. Germline-derived CDR1 and CDR2 are LNHNV and YYDKDF (reference sequence). This CDR3 spans 15 amino acids. Full variable domain (remainder filled in from reference TRBV15 and TRBJ1-4): DAMVIQNPRYQVTQFGKPVTLSCSQTLNHNVMYWYQQKSSQAPKLLFHYYDKDFNNEADTPDNFQSRRPNTSFCFLDIRSPGLGDTAMYLCATSRDKGGLEKLFFGSGTQLSVL.

The V call is TRBV14, the J call TRBJ2-7, with 8 bases lining up with TRBD1. The germline CDR1 and CDR2 sequences are SGHDN and FVKESK. The J segment lost 2 bases and the V segment lost 4 bases, leaving 7 bases of the junction unmatched. The CDR3 extends over 15 amino acids. The CDR3 loop reads CASSPGQGGPYEQYF. The CDR3 DNA sequence: TGTGCCAGCAGCCCCGGACAGGGAGGCCCCTACGAGCAGTACTTC.

Worth noting for this clone: Within the sample, other DNA sequences also encode this same CDR3. The chain has TRBV24-1 and TRBJ2-1; 10 bases fit TRBD1. Germline CDR1 reads KGHDR; CDR2 reads SFDVKD. Trimming took 4 bases from V and 5 from J; bases not matched to a gene: 4. The CDR3 has 15 residues. The CDR3 DNA follows: TGTGCCACCAGTGACCCCGGGACAGGGGACAATGAGCAGTTCTTC. Translated: CATSDPGTGDNEQFF.

This clone was observed once. This chain links TRBV7-2 with TRBJ2-3; TRBD2 aligns across 11 bases. The CDR3 loop spans 16 amino acids. The V gene's germline CDR1 is SGHTA and CDR2 FQGNSA. The V and J ends lost 5 bases and 3 bases, in that order; junction bases with no gene match: 7. CDR3 residues: CASSPNLAGGTDTQYF. The CDR3 region has the DNA TGTGCCAGCAGCCCAAACCTAGCGGGAGGAACAGATACGCAGTATTTT.